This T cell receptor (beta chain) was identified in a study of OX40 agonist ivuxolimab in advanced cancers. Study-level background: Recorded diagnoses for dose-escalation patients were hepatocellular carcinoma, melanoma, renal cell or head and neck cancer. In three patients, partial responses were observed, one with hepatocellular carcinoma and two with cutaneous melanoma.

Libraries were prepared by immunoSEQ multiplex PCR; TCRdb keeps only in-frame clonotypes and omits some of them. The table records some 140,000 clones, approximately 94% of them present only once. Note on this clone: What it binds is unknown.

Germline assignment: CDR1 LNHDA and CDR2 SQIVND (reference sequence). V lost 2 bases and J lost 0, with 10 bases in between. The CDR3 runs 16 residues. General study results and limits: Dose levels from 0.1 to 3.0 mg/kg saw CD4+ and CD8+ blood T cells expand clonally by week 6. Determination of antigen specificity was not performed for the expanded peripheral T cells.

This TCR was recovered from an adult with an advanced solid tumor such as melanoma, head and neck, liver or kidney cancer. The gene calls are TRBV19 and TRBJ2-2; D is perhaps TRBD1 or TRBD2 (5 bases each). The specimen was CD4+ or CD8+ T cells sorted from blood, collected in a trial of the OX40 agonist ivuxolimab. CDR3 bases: TGTGCCAGTAGTATATCGGTGGGGGCGAACACCGGGGAGCTGTTTTTT. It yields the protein CASSISVGANTGELFF.